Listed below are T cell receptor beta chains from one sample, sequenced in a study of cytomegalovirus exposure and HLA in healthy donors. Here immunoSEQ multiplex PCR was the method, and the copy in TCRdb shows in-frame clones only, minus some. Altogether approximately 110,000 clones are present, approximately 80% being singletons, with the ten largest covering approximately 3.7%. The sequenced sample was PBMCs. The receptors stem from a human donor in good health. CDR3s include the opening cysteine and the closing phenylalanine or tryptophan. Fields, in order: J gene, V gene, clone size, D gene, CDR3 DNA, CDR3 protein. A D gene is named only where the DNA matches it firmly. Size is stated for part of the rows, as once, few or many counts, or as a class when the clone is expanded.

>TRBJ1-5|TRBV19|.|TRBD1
TGTGCCAGCCGTTACGACAGGGCTGGCAATCAGCCCCAGCATTTT
CASRYDRAGNQPQHF
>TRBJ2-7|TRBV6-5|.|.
TGTGCCAGCAGGGCCCCTGGGGGGAGAGGCTACGAGCAGTACTTC
CASRAPGGRGYEQYF
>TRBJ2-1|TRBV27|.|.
TGTGCCAGCAGTCCCCCGGGGGTGATCTCCTACAATGAGCAGTTCTTC
CASSPPGVISYNEQFF
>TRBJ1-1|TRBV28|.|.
TGTGCCAGCAGTTTATGGGAGACTGAAGCTTTCTTT
CASSLWETEAFF
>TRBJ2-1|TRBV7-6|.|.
TGTGCCAGCAGCTTACGGGCCGGGGGCAATGAGCAGTTCTTC
CASSLRAGGNEQFF
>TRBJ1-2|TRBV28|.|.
TGTGCCAGCAGTTCCTCCGCAGGGATCGACTATGGCTACACCTTC
CASSSSAGIDYGYTF
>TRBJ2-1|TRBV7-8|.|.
TGTGCCAGCAGCCCGGGGTGGGACAAGGACAATGAGCAGTTCTTC
CASSPGWDKDNEQFF
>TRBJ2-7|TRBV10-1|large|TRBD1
TGCGCCAGCAGTGACTTTGTGGCAGGGGGCTACGAGCAGTACTTC
CASSDFVAGGYEQYF
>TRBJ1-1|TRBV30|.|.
TGTGCCTGGAAGGGGCAGGCCCACACTGAAGCTTTCTTT
CAWKGQAHTEAFF
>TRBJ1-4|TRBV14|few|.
TGTGCCAGCAGCCAAGAGGTCTTCCAGGGAAAACTGTTTTTT
CASSQEVFQGKLFF
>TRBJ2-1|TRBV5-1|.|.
TGCGCCAGCAGCTTGCCGGCGGTGTACAATGAGCAGTTCTTC
CASSLPAVYNEQFF
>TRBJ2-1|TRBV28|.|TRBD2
TGTGCCAGCAGTCGAGGGACTAGCGGGAGCTCCCCGCTCACGGATGAGCAGTTCTTC
CASSRGTSGSSPLTDEQFF
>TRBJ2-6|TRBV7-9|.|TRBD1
TGTGCCAGCAGCCCTGTCCTGGGACAGGGGATTTTTGGGGCCAACGTCCTGACTTTC
CASSPVLGQGIFGANVLTF
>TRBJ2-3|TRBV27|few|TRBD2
TGTGCCAGCAGTTCTGGGACTAGCGGATATTTCACAGATACGCAGTATTTT
CASSSGTSGYFTDTQYF
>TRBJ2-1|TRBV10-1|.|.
TGCGCCAGCACCCCATGGGGAGCCGCCGCGGAGCAGTTCTTC
CASTPWGAAAEQFF
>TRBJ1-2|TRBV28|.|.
TGTGCCAGCAGTCATGGACAGTCGCGCTATGGCTACACCTTC
CASSHGQSRYGYTF
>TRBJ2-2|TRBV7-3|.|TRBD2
TGTGCCAGCAGCTGGTTAGCGGGAGAGGCCACCGGGGAGCTGTTTTTT
CASSWLAGEATGELFF
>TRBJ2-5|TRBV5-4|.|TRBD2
TGTGCCAGCAGCTTGCCCCGCCCGGGACTAGCGGGAGGTGCGGAGACCCAGTACTTC
CASSLPRPGLAGGAETQYF
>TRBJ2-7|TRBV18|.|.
TGTGCCAGCTCACCACCGCAGGGTTTATCCCTTCCTGAGCAGTACTTC
CASSPPQGLSLPEQYF
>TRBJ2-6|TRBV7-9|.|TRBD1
TGTGCCAGCAGCTCAGGACAGGGTCGATTCTCTGGGGCCAACGGCCTGACTTTC
CASSSGQGRFSGANGLTF
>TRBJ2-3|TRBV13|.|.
TGTGCCAGCAGCTTAGGGACTAGCAGGGGCGATACGCAGTATTTT
CASSLGTSRGDTQYF
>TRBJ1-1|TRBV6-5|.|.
TGTGCCAGCAGTTACTCCGAGGTAGGGGGTAGCACTGAAGCTTTCTTT
CASSYSEVGGSTEAFF
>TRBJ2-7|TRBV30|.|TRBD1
TGTGCCTGGAGTGTGAGGGGGGACAGGGGGTGGGACGAGCAGTACTTC
CAWSVRGDRGWDEQYF
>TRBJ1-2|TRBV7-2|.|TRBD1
TGTGCCAGCAGCTTAGACTGGGACAGGGAATATGGCTACACCTTC
CASSLDWDREYGYTF
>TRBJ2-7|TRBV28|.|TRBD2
TGTGCCAGCAGTCCAGCGGGAGTGTCCCCCGTGTACTTC
CASSPAGVSPVYF
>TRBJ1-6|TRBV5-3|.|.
TGTGCCAGAAGCTATACTAGTAGGGAGAGCTCCTATAATTCACCCCTCCACTTT
CARSYTSRESSYNSPLHF